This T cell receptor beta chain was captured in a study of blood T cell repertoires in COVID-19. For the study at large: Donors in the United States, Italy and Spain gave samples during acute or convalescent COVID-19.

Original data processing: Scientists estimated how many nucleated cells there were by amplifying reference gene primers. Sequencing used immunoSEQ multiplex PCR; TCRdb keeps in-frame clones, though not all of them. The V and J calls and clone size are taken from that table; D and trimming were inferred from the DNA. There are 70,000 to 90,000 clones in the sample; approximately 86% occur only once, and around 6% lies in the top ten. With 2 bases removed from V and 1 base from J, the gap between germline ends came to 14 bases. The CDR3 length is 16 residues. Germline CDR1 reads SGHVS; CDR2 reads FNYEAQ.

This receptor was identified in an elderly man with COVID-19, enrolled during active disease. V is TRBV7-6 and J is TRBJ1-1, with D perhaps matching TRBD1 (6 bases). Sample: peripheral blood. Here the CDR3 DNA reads TGTGCCAGCAGCTTACTTAGGGCAGGGGCGAACACTGAAGCTTTCTTT. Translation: CASSLLRAGANTEAFF.